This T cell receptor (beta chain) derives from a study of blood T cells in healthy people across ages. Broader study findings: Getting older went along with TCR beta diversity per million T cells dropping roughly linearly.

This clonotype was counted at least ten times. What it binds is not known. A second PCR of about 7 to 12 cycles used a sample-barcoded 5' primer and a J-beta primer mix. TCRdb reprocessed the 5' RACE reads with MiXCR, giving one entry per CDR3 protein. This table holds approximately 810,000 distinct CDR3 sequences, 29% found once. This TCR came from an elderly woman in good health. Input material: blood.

CDR3 sequence: CASSLVGGAGNVEQFF. The CDR3 nucleotides are TGTGCCAGCAGCTTAGTTGGCGGGGCCGGCAATGTTGAGCAGTTCTTC. This chain joins TRBV11-2 and TRBJ2-1, with a possible D match to TRBD2 (6 bases). CDR1 and CDR2 from the germline V gene are SGHAT and FQNNGV. There are 16 residues in the CDR3. V was pared by 1 base and J by 9 bases, with 19 bases between.